These 13 T cell receptor beta chains were all obtained from the same sample, sequenced in a study of blood T cell repertoires in COVID-19 (dated by TCRdb to about 2020). Libraries came from the immunoSEQ multiplex PCR assay. Drawn from immuneACCESS, this table holds only the in-frame rearrangements with V and J called that TCRdb kept. Clones are partly lost; checked studies trace under half to an unresolved V gene and leave the rest unexplained. Within this sample are 300,000 to 400,000 clones, with over 80% of them counted one time only. Roughly 6.3% of the sample comes from the top ten. The sample comprised peripheral blood. These receptors were obtained from a woman between 50 and 59 years old with COVID-19, enrolled during active disease.

The chain recombines TRBV24-1 with TRBJ2-3; 8 bases line up with TRBD1. The CDR3 is 15 amino acids. Germline trimming cut 4 bases from V and 3 bases from J; bases unmatched to any gene: 5. Germline CDR1 KGHDR, CDR2 SFDVKD. The CDR3 DNA sequence: TGTGCCACCAGTGACCCCGGGACAGGTACAGATACGCAGTATTTT. This sequence encodes CATSDPGTGTDTQYF.

The chain is built from TRBV30 and TRBJ1-4; D remains ambiguous. The V gene lost 2 bases and the J gene lost 7 bases, with 17 bases spanning the gap. The CDR3 consists of 15 residues. Germline values: CDR1 GTSNPN, CDR2 SVGIG (reference sequence). The CDR3: CAWSPLGGEGEKLFF. The CDR3 DNA reads TGTGCCTGGAGTCCCTTAGGCGGGGAGGGTGAAAAACTGTTTTTT.

The CDR3 loop is CASSFSRGTYEQYF. The CDR3 DNA reads TGTGCCAGCAGCTTTAGCAGGGGAACCTACGAGCAGTACTTC. This sequence joins TRBV5-5 and TRBJ2-7, with D tentatively TRBD1 (6 bases). CDR1 and CDR2 from the germline V gene are SGHKS and YYEKEE (reference sequence). This CDR3 is 14 amino acids long. The germline V and J ends were trimmed by 2 bases and 2 bases, with 11 bases remaining between them.

The rearrangement links TRBV29-1 to TRBJ2-3; D gene uncertain. CDR1 is SQVTM, CDR2 ANQGSEA, per germline. The CDR3 sequence is 12 residues long. The V gene lost 6 bases and the J gene lost 5 bases, with 12 bases spanning the gap. CDR3 sequence reads: CSVPPLGDTQYF. The CDR3 DNA follows: TGCAGCGTGCCCCCCCTAGGAGATACGCAGTATTTT.

The chain has TRBV27 and TRBJ1-2; D not resolved. The ends were cut back, 6 bases at V and 4 bases at J, with 18 bases in the middle. CDR1 and CDR2 from the germline V gene are MNHEY and SMNVEV (reference sequence). The CDR3 loop spans 15 amino acids. CDR3 loop: CASRSEAVPPYGYTF. CDR3 coding DNA: TGTGCCAGCAGATCCGAAGCTGTCCCACCCTATGGCTACACCTTC.

V usage is TRBV19 and J usage is TRBJ2-7; weak D call: TRBD1 (6 bases). In germline, CDR1 is LNHDA, CDR2 SQIVND (reference sequence). V was pared by 3 bases and J by 0 bases, with 12 bases between. The CDR3 has 15 amino acids. The CDR3 DNA reads TGTGCCAGTAGTATTATTGGGGGCACCTCCTACGAGCAGTACTTC. The encoded protein is CASSIIGGTSYEQYF.

The genes are TRBV19 and TRBJ2-5; 9 bases align to TRBD2. From germline, CDR1 is LNHDA and CDR2 SQIVND (reference sequence). With V trimmed by 1 base and J by 4 bases, 4 bases remained unmatched. The length of the CDR3 is 15 residues. The CDR3 DNA reads TGTGCCAGTAGTATAGGAGGACTAGCGAGAGAGACCCAGTACTTC. The encoded protein is CASSIGGLARETQYF.

J is TRBJ2-7 and V is TRBV6-6, with D unclear. Germline assignment: CDR1 MNHNY and CDR2 SVGAGI (reference sequence). V lost 8 bases and J 3 bases, leaving 11 bases between the germline ends. CDR3 size: 12 residues. CDR3 DNA sequence: TGTGCCAGCCTCGGCGGAAGCTACGAGCAGTACTTC. Translated: CASLGGSYEQYF.

The rearrangement uses TRBV16 and TRBJ1-5; the D gene is possibly TRBD1 (5 bases). Germline assignment: CDR1 KGHSY and CDR2 FQNENV. The CDR3 is 19 residues long. The V and J ends lost 4 bases and 0 bases respectively, with 22 bases between them. DNA of the CDR3: TGTGCCAGCAGCCCGTCCGGGGGGGGGACCACCCATAGCAATCAGCCCCAGCATTTT. The encoded protein is CASSPSGGGTTHSNQPQHF.

This chain joins TRBV15 and TRBJ2-7, with a tentative D call TRBD1 (6 bases). In germline, CDR1 is LNHNV, CDR2 YYDKDF (reference sequence). The CDR3 totals 15 residues. Deletions cut 1 base from V and 2 bases from J, with 12 bases between. CDR3 residues: CATSRGRDITYEQYF. The CDR3 DNA sequence: TGTGCCACCAGCAGAGGCCGGGACATCACCTACGAGCAGTACTTC.

The chain recombines TRBV6-1 with TRBJ1-2, with unresolved D. This CDR3 comprises 15 residues. V dropped 0 bases and J dropped 7 bases, with 15 bases sitting between them. CDR1 MNHNS and CDR2 SASEGT come from the germline V gene. CDR3 sequence reads: CASSEAIRGRGGYTF. The CDR3 nucleotides read TGTGCCAGCAGTGAAGCGATACGAGGCCGCGGTGGCTACACCTTC.

The chain links TRBV5-6 to TRBJ1-2, with D unclear. Per the germline V gene, CDR1 is SGHDT and CDR2 is YYEEEE. This CDR3 has 14 amino acids. Trimming left V 0 bases short and J 4 bases short, with 10 bases between. In DNA, the CDR3 is TGTGCCAGCAGCTTGGTATCAGGAGGCTATGGCTACACCTTC. Translated: CASSLVSGGYGYTF.

The V and J genes are TRBV6-6 and TRBJ1-3; no firm D call. From germline, CDR1 is MNHNY and CDR2 SVGAGI (reference sequence). This CDR3 region has 16 residues. V was shortened by 3 bases and J by 0 bases, with 12 bases between the two germline ends. Here the CDR3 DNA reads TGTGCCAGCAGTTATTTAACGGGAGCCTCTGGAAACACCATATATTTT. It translates to CASSYLTGASGNTIYF.